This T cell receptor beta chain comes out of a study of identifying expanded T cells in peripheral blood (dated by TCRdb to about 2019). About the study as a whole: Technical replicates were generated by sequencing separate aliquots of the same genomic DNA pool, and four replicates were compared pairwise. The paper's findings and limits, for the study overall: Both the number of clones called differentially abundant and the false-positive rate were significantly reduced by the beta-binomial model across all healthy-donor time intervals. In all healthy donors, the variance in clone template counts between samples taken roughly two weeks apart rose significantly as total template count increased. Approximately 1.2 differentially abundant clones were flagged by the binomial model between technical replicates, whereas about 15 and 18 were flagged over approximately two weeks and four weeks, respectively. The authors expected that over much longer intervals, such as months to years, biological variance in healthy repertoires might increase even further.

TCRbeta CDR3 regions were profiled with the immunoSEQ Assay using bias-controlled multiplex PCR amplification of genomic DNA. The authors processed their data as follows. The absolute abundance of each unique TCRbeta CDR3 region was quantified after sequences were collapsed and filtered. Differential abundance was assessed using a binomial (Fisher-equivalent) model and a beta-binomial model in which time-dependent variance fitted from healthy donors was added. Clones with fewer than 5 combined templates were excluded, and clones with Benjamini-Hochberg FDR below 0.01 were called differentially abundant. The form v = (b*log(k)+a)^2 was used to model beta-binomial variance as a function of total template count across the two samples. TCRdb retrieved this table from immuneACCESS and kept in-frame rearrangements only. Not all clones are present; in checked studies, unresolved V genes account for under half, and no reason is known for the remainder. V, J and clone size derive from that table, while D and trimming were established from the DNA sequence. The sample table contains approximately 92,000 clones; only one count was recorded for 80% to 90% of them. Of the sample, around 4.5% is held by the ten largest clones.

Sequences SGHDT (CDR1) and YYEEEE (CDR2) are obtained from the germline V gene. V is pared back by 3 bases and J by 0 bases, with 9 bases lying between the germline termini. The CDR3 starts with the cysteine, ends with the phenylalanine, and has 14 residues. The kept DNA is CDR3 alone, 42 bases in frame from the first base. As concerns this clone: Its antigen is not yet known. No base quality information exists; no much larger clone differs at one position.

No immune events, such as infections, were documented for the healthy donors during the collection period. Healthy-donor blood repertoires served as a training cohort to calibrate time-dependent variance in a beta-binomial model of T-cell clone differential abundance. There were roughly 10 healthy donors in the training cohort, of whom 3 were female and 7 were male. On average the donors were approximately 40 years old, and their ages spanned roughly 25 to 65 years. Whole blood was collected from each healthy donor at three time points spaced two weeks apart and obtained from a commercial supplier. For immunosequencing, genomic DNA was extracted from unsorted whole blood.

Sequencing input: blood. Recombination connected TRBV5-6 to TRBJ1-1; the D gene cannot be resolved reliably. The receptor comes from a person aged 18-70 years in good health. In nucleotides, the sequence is TGTGCCAGCAGCTGGCGTCGCGTGAACACTGAAGCTTTCTTT. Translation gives CASSWRRVNTEAFF.